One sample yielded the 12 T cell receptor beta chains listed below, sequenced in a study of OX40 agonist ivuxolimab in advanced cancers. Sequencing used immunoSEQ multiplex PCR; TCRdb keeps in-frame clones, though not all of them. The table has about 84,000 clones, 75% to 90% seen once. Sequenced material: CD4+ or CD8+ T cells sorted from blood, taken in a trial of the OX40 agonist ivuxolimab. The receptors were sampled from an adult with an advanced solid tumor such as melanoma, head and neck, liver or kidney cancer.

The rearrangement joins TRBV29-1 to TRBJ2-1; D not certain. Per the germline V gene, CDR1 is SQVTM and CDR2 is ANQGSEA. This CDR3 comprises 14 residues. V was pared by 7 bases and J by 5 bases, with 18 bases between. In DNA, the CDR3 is TGCAGCGCTCTAACCTTAGTGTTGGACAATGAGCAGTTCTTC. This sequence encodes CSALTLVLDNEQFF.

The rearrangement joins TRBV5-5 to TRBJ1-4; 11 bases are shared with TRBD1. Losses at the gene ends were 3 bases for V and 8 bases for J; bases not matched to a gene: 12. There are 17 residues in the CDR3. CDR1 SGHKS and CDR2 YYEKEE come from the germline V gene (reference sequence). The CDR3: CASSSGTGGTSREKLFF. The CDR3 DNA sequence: TGTGCCAGCAGCTCCGGGACAGGGGGAACCTCAAGGGAAAAACTGTTTTTT.

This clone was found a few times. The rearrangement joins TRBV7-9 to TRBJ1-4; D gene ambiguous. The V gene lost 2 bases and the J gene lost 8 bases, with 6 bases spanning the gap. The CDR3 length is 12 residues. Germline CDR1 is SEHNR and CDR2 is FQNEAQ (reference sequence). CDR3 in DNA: TGTGCCAGCAGCTTATCACCGGAAAAACTGTTTTTT. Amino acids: CASSLSPEKLFF.

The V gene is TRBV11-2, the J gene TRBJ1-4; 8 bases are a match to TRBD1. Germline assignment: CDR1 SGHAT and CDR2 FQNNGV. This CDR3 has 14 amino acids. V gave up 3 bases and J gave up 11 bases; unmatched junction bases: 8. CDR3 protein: CASSLETGQDKLFF. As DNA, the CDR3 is TGTGCCAGCAGCTTGGAGACGGGACAGGATAAACTGTTTTTT. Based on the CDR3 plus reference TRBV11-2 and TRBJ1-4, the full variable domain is EAGVAQSPRYKIIEKRQSVAFWCNPISGHATLYWYQQILGQGPKLLIQFQNNGVVDDSQLPKDRFSAERLKGVDSTLKIQPAKLEDSAVYLCASSLETGQDKLFFGSGTQLSVL.

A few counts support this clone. The CDR3 coding sequence is TGTGCCAGCAGTGGACAGGGTAACAATGAGCAGTTCTTC. The encoded protein is CASSGQGNNEQFF. The rearrangement joins TRBV6-6 to TRBJ2-1, with TRBD1 matching over 8 bases. J was trimmed by 5 bases and V by 5 bases; bases with no gene match: 2. The CDR3 extends over 13 amino acids. CDR1 and CDR2 (germline): MNHNY, SVGAGI (reference sequence).

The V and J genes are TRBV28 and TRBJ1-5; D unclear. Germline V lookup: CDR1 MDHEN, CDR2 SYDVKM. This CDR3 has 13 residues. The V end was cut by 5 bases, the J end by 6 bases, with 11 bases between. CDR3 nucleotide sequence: TGTGCCAGCAGTGATGTTGGAAGTCAGCCCCAGCATTTT. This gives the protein CASSDVGSQPQHF.

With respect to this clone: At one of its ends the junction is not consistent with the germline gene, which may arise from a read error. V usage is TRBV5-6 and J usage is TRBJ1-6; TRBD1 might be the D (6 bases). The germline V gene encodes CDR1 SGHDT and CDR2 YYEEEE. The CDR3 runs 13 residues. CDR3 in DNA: TGTGCGAGCAGGGGTCTAGATAATTCACCCCTCCACTTT. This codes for CASRGLDNSPLHF.

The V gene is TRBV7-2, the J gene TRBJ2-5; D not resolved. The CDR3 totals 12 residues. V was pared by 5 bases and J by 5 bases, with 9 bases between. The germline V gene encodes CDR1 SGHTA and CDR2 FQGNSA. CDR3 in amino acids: CASSANRETQYF. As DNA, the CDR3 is TGTGCCAGCAGCGCTAACCGTGAGACCCAGTACTTC.

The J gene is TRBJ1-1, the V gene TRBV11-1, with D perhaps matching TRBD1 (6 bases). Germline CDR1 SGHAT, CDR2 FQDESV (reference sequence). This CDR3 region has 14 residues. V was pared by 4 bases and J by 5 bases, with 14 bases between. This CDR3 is CASSSSTGRTEAFF. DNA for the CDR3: TGTGCCAGCAGCTCCTCGACAGGAAGGACTGAAGCTTTCTTT.

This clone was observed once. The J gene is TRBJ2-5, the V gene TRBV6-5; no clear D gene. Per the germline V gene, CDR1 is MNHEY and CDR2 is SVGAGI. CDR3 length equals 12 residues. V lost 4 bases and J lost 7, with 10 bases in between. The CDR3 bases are TGTGCCAGCAGTTCCACCCCGGGGACCCAGTACTTC. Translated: CASSSTPGTQYF.

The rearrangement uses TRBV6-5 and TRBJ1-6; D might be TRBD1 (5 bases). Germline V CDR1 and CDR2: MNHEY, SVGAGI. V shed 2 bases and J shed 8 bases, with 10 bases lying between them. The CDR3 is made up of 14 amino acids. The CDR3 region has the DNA TGTGCCAGCAGTTACAACAGGAGGGATTCACCCCTCCACTTT. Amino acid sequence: CASSYNRRDSPLHF.

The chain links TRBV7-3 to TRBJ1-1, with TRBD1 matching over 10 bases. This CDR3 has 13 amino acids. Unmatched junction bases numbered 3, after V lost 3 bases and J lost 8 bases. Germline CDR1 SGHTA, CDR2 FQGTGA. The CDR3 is CASSLAGQGEAFF. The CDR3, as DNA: TGTGCCAGCAGCTTGGCGGGACAGGGGGAAGCTTTCTTT.